This TCR beta chain emerged from a study of somatic mutations in cytotoxic T cells in rheumatoid arthritis. Whole-study context: Patients had less than 35 ml EDTA blood drawn right after diagnosis, before any treatment.

Clones were sequenced by immunoSEQ multiplex PCR, and TCRdb holds only the in-frame ones, with some missing. Here the sample spans 13,000 or so clones, 74% being singletons. The V end was cut by 5 bases, the J end by 2 bases, with 10 bases between. In germline, CDR1 is MDHEN, CDR2 SYDVKM. This CDR3 spans 13 amino acids. V usage is TRBV28 and J usage is TRBJ2-7; tentative D call: TRBD1 (6 bases). The sequenced sample was CD8+ T cells sorted from blood. The sequence was collected from an adult with rheumatoid arthritis. CDR3 residues: CASSPGQTYEQYF. Written as DNA, the CDR3 is TGTGCCAGCAGTCCTGGACAGACCTACGAGCAGTACTTC.